Here is one TCR beta chain with its context. This clone was observed a single time. It has no known antigen specificity. There are no base qualities to consult, and no much larger clone falls within one base. This record comes from a study of blood T cell repertoires in COVID-19 (dated by TCRdb to 2020 to 2021). Turning to the overall study: Samples covering the acute and convalescent phases of COVID-19 were provided by collaborators in the United States, Italy and Spain. Where HLA class I and class II types were available, the types were taken from metadata supplied by the sample provider, not from assay-based typing. The repertoires were made available in a free public database intended to serve as a resource for research on the immune response to SARS-CoV-2. The samples were drawn from the first 160 participants of the ongoing ImmuneRACE study and from roughly 1,300 subjects provided by 6 global collaborators. Sample metadata almost always included a de-identified subject ID, COVID-19 status, age in years and sex. The material from the prospective study consisted of cDNA or gDNA derived from T cells, B-cell-depleted T cells, or PBMCs. Subjects who had been exposed to COVID-19, were actively infected with it, or had recovered from it provided the deeply sampled blood TCRbeta repertoires that made up the dataset.

Participants in the prospective study were aged roughly 18 to 89 years, lived in 24 United States geographic areas, and enrolled through a virtual design. In the prospective study, cohorts were assigned on the basis of participant-reported clinical history obtained from a screening survey and a study questionnaire. Recovered participants in ImmuneRACE Cohort 3 were defined as having two consecutive negative NP/OP PCR tests, clearance from a healthcare professional, or resolution of symptoms. In the prospective study, whole blood, serum and a nasopharyngeal or oropharyngeal swab were collected from each participant by mobile phlebotomists. Prospective study participants could optionally give additional blood draws and questionnaires over a roughly 2-month period. Before DNA extraction, prospective study blood samples were shipped either frozen or at room temperature. Points the paper makes about the study in general: The quantity of clinical and demographic metadata differed by source and by participant and was supplied without curation.

TCRbeta CDR3 regions were amplified from genomic DNA using the immunoSEQ Assay, a bias-controlled multiplex PCR. The study's processing was this. Nucleated cell counts per sample were estimated from amplification of reference gene primers within the assay. To quantify the absolute abundance of each unique TCRbeta CDR3 rearrangement, sequence reads were collapsed and filtered. For each sample, productive Simpson clonality was calculated as the square root of Simpson's diversity index over productive rearrangements. TCRdb holds this immuneACCESS table with in-frame rearrangements only. Some clones are missing; in checked studies, unresolved V genes explain under half, and the rest has no known cause. V and J calls and clone size are as listed in that table; D and trimming were resolved from the DNA. This sample holds some 300,000 clones; 89% were observed only once. The ten biggest clones cover over 9% of the sample.

V lost 3 bases and J lost 2 bases; the stretch between them is 22 bases long. The CDR3, cysteine through phenylalanine, is 19 amino acids long. Just CDR3 DNA is preserved here, 57 bases in frame from base 1. CDR1 and CDR2 were assigned from the germline V gene (reference sequence) as SEHNR and FQNEAQ. This sequence uses TRBV7-9 and TRBJ2-2; the D segment could be TRBD2, given 5 matching bases. The sequence was collected from a woman aged 25 to 39 who had recovered from COVID-19. Sequences were obtained from PBMCs or T cells enriched from blood (not recorded which). The sequence in DNA is TGTGCCAGCAGCTTTAAGGCCCCGCCTAGCAGGAGCAACACCGGGGAGCTGTTTTTT. Translated, this is CASSFKAPPSRSNTGELFF.